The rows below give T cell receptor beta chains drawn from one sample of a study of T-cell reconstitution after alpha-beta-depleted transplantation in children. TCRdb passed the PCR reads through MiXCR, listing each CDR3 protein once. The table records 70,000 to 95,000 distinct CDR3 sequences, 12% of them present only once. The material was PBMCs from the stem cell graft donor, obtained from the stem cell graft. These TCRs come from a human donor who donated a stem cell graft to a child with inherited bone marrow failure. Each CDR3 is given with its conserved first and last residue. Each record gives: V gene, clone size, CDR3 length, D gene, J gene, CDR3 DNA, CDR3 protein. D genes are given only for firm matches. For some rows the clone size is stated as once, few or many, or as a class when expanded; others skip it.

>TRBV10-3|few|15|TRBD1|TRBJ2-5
TGTGCCATCAGTGGATGGACAGGGGGCGTGGAGACCCAGTACTTC
CAISGWTGGVETQYF
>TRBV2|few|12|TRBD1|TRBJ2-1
TGTGCCAGCAGTGGAGGGGGCGATGAGCAGTTCTTC
CASSGGGDEQFF
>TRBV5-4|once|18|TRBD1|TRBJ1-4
TGTGCCAGCAGCTCCGGGACCCCTCAGGGGGCAACTAATGAAAAACAGTTTTTT
CASSSGTPQGATNEKQFF
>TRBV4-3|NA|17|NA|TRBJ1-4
TGCGCCAGCAGCCAAGATGGGGCAGGAGGGACTAATGAAAAACTGTTTTTT
CASSQDGAGGTNEKLFF
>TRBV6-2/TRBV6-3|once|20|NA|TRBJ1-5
TGTGCCAGCAGTTATTTGCTGGGGCAGGGAAAGGACGTGGGCAATCAGCCCCAGCATTTT
CASSYLLGQGKDVGNQPQHF
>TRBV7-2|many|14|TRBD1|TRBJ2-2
TGTGCCAGCAGCCCCCGACAGGGGCCCGGGGAGCTGTTTTTT
CASSPRQGPGELFF
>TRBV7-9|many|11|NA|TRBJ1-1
TGTGCCAGCAGCTTAATGGGAAATGCTTTCTTT
CASSLMGNAFF
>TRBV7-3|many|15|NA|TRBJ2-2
TGTGCCAGCAGCCCCCGGGACAAAAACACCGGGGAGCTGTTTTTT
CASSPRDKNTGELFF
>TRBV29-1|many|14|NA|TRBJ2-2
TGCAGCATTTCAAGGGGCGGCCCGACCGGGGAGCTGTTTTTT
CSISRGGPTGELFF
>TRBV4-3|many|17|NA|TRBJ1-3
TGCGCCAGCAGCCAAGATATTGATCGGCGAAGGGGAAACACCATATATTTT
CASSQDIDRRRGNTIYF
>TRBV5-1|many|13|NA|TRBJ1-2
TGCGCCAGCAGCTTTGGCGTCACGCGGGGCTACACCTTC
CASSFGVTRGYTF
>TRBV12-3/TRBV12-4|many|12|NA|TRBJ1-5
TGTGCCAGCAGTTCCGACCGGGAGCCCCAGCATTTT
CASSSDREPQHF
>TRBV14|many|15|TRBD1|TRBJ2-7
TGTGCCAGCAGCCCCCCCCGGGACAGGACCTACGAGCAGTACTTC
CASSPPRDRTYEQYF
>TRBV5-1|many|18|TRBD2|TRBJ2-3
TGCGCCAGCAGCTTGGCCCGAAGGACTAGCGGTATACCAGATACGCAGTATTTT
CASSLARRTSGIPDTQYF
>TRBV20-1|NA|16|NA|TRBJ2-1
TGCTGTGCTTCTAAGTCCCAAAGACTATTTTACAATGAGCAGTTCTTC
CCASKSQRLFYNEQFF
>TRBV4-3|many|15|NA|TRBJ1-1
TGCGCCAGCAGCCAAGAAGACACCCTAAACACTGAAGCTTTCTTT
CASSQEDTLNTEAFF
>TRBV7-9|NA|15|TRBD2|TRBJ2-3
TGTGCCAGCAGCTTTAGCGGGAGCTATTCAGATACGCAGTATTTT
CASSFSGSYSDTQYF
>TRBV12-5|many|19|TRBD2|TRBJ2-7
TGTGCTAGTGGAGGGGTAGTGAGCGGGAGGGCCGAGTCAGCCTACGAGCAGTACTTC
CASGGVVSGRAESAYEQYF
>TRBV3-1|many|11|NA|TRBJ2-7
TGTGCCAGCAGCCAACTGGACGAGCAGTACTTC
CASSQLDEQYF
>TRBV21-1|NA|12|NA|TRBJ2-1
TGTGCCAGCAGCAAAGGGTGCCGGAGGAGGTTCTTC
CASSKGCRRRFF
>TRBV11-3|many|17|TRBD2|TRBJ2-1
TGTGCCAGCAGCCTAGGGGCAGCGGGAGGGTATTTCGATGAGCAGTTCTTC
CASSLGAAGGYFDEQFF
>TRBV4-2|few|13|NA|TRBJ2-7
TGTGCCACCGGGGCAGGGGCGTCCTACGAGCAGTACTTC
CATGAGASYEQYF
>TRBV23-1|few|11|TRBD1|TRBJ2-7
TGCGCCAGCAGTACAGGGGCCGAGCAGTACTTC
CASSTGAEQYF
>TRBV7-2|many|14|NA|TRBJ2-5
TGTGCCAGCAGCTTAGAGACAGCCCAAGAGACCCAGTACTTC
CASSLETAQETQYF
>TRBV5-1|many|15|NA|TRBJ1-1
TGCGCCAGCAGCCCCTTTGGGCCCCCGAACACTGAAGCTTTCTTT
CASSPFGPPNTEAFF
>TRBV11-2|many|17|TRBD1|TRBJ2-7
TGTGCCAGCAGCTCCAACCGGGGCAGGGGGCGCATCTACGAGCAGTACTTC
CASSSNRGRGRIYEQYF
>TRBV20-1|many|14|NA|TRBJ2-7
TGCAGTGCTAGAGACAGAGGGGCGTCCTACGAGCAGTACTTC
CSARDRGASYEQYF
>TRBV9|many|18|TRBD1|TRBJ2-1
TGTGCCAGCAGCGTGTTCTCCGGGACAGGGGTCTCCTACAATGAGCAGTTCTTC
CASSVFSGTGVSYNEQFF
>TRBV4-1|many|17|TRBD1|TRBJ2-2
TGCGCCAGCAGCCGAGGGCCCGGGACAGGGGGCACCGGGGAGCTGTTTTTT
CASSRGPGTGGTGELFF
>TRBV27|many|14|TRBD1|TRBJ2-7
TGTGCCAGCAGTCAGGGGACAGGGGGCGGCGAGCAGTACTTC
CASSQGTGGGEQYF
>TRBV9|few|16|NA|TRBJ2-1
TGTGCCAGCAGCCCGAGGAGGGCCGGCTCCTACAATGAGCAGTTCTTC
CASSPRRAGSYNEQFF
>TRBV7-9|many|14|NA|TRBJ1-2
TGTGCCAGCAATACTGCGGGGCCTAACTATGGCTACACCTTC
CASNTAGPNYGYTF
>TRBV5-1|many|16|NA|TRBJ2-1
TGCGCCAGCGCAAGGGGGGTAGCGGGCTATTACAATGAGCAGTTCTTC
CASARGVAGYYNEQFF
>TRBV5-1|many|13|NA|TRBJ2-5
TGCGCCAGCCACCCACAGGGAGGGGAGACCCAGTACTTC
CASHPQGGETQYF
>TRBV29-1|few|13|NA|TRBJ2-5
TGCAGCGTCGTTAGACTGCACCAAGAGACCCAGTACTTC
CSVVRLHQETQYF
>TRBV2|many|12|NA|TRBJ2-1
TGTGCCAGCAGTGAAGCGCGAGATGAGCAGTTCTTC
CASSEARDEQFF
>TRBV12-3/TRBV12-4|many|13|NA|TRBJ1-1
TGTGCCAGCAGTTTACGAGACTGGGGATGGGCTTTCTTT
CASSLRDWGWAFF
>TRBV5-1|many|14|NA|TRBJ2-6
TGCGCCAGCGCGAGGTCCACTGGGGCCAACGTCCTGACTTTC
CASARSTGANVLTF
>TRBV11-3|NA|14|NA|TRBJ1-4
TGTGCCAGCAGCTTAGATCAATGGGGGGAAAAACTGTTTTTT
CASSLDQWGEKLFF
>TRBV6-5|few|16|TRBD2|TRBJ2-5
TGTGCCAGCAGTCCTTTTGCAAGCGGGAGAACGGAGACCCAGTACTTC
CASSPFASGRTETQYF
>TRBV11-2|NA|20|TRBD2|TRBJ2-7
TGTGCCAGCAGCTCCCACCACAAAGGGTGGCTAGCGGGGAGCTCCTACGAGCAGTACTTC
CASSSHHKGWLAGSSYEQYF
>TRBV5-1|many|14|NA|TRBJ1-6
TGCGCCAGCAGCTTGGGACAACCCAATTCACCCCTCCACTTT
CASSLGQPNSPLHF
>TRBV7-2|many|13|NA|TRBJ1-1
TGTGCCAGCAGCACACAGGTCGGAGGATCAGCTTTCTTT
CASSTQVGGSAFF
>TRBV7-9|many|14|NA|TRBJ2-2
TGTGCCAGCAGCTTATCTGAGAACACCGGGGAGCTGTTTTTT
CASSLSENTGELFF
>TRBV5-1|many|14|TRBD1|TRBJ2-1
TGCGCCAGCAGCTTGGCGCCCGGGACAGATGAGCAGTTCTTC
CASSLAPGTDEQFF
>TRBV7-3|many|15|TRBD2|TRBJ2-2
TGTGCCAGCAGCTCTCTTGGGGGGGTCACCGGGGAGCTGTTTTTT
CASSSLGGVTGELFF
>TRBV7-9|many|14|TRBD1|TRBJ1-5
TGTGCCAGCAGCTCGCATGGACAGGGCGGGCCCCAGCATTTT
CASSSHGQGGPQHF
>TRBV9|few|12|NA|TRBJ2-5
TGTGCCAGCAGCGTAGGTCTGGAGACCCAGTACTTC
CASSVGLETQYF
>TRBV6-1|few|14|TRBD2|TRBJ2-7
TGTGCCAGCAGTCAAGCGGGAGAGACCCACGAGCAGTACTTC
CASSQAGETHEQYF